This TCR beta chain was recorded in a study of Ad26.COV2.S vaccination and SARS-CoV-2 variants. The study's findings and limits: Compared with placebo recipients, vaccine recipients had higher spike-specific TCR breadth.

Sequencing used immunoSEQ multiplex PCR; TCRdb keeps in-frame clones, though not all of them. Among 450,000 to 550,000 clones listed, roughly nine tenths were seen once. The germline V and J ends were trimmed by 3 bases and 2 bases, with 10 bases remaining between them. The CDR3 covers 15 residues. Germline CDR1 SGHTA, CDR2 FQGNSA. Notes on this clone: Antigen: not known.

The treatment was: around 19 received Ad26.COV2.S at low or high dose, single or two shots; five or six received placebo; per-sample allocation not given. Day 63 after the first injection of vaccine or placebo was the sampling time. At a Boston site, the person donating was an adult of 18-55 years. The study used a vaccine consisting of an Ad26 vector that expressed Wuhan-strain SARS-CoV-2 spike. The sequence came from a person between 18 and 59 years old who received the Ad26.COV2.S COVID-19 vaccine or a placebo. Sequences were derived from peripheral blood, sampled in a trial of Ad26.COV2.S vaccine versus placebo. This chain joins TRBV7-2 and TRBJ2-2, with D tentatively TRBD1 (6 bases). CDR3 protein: CASSFPGTNTGELFF. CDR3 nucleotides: TGTGCCAGCAGCTTTCCCGGGACAAACACCGGGGAGCTGTTTTTT.